These 18 T cell receptor beta chains were sequenced from one sample in a study of regulatory T cells in long-lasting Graves disease. Time point described: persistent/refractory GD, antithyroid drugs over 5 years with positive TRAb. RNA from PBMCs was the source of the TCR library. The TCR beta library used iRepertoire HTBI primers with Arm-PCR amplification of CDR3. One entry per CDR3 protein, called by TCRdb with MiXCR from the multiplex PCR reads. The data show approximately 350,000 distinct CDR3 sequences, approximately 25% seen once. The source was peripheral blood mononuclear cells (PBMCs), collected when the disease was refractory, from a patient treated with antithyroid drugs. These receptors all stem from a woman in her forties with Graves disease.

The chain links TRBV20-1 to TRBJ2-2, with TRBD2 matching 12 bases. The CDR3 has 19 residues. Germline V gene data show CDR1 as DFQATT and CDR2 as SNEGSKA (reference sequence). The ends lost 1 base at V and 3 bases at J; junction bases unmatched: 12. The CDR3 bases are TGCAGTGCTAGAGCCGGAGGACTAGCGGGACGTTACCACACCGGGGAGCTGTTTTTT. Encoded protein: CSARAGGLAGRYHTGELFF.

This sequence joins TRBV18 and TRBJ2-5, with D hard to call. From germline, CDR1 is KGHSH and CDR2 LQKENI. The CDR3 runs to 13 residues. V lost 3 bases, J lost 4 bases, and 9 bases lay in between. The CDR3: CASSPPPGETQYF. DNA of the CDR3: TGTGCCAGCTCACCGCCACCAGGAGAGACCCAGTACTTC.

The chain uses TRBV7-9 and TRBJ2-3, with TRBD1 matching over 9 bases. Germline CDR1 SEHNR, CDR2 FQNEAQ (reference sequence). The V gene end was trimmed by 5 bases and the J gene end by 5 bases; junction bases not matched to a gene: 8. CDR3 size: 15 residues. CDR3 sequence: CASSKWTGEGDTQYF. CDR3 DNA: TGTGCCAGCAGCAAATGGACAGGGGAGGGAGATACGCAGTATTTT.

The V gene is TRBV25-1, the J gene TRBJ2-5, with 8 bases lining up with TRBD1. This CDR3 has 15 residues. Germline V gives CDR1 MGHDK, CDR2 SYGVNS. V was pared by 3 bases and J by 3 bases, with 6 bases of the junction left unmatched. CDR3 residues: CASSEWDRIEETQYF. The CDR3 DNA is TGTGCCAGCAGTGAGTGGGACAGGATCGAAGAGACCCAGTACTTC.

In this sample, this clonotype turned up many times. The chain is built from TRBV10-3 and TRBJ2-5, with TRBD2 matching 10 bases. This CDR3 has 17 residues. With 1 base clipped from V and 2 bases from J, the junction kept 7 bases outside the gene matches. Germline V lookup: CDR1 ENHRY, CDR2 SYGVKD. As DNA, the CDR3 is TGTGCCATCAGTGAGTTGGGTAGCGGGAGGAGTCAAGAGACCCAGTACTTC. It translates to CAISELGSGRSQETQYF.

This clonotype showed up many times. This chain connects TRBV2 to TRBJ2-7; possible D gene TRBD1, 6 bases. CDR3 length: 14 amino acids. Trimming pared 3 bases from V and 0 bases from J, leaving 9 bases between. The germline V gene encodes CDR1 SNHLY and CDR2 FYNNEI. Here the CDR3 DNA reads TGTGCCAGCAGTGAGAGCAGGGGCTCCTACGAGCAGTACTTC. Translating it yields CASSESRGSYEQYF.

The DNA for the CDR3 is TGCAGTGCTAGAGATGGTCTCAGAAGACCCCACAATGAGCAGTTCTTC. It specifies CSARDGLRRPHNEQFF. The gene calls are TRBV20-1 and TRBJ2-1, with D unresolved. The CDR3 consists of 16 residues. Germline lookup yields CDR1 DFQATT and CDR2 SNEGSKA (reference sequence). The V end lost 0 bases, the J end lost 5 bases, and 17 bases lay between the germline ends.

The sample holds many counts of this clonotype. The CDR3 here is CAWSVYLAGDGTQYF. The CDR3 DNA reads as TGTGCCTGGAGTGTATACCTAGCGGGAGACGGGACCCAGTACTTC. The chain uses TRBV30 and TRBJ2-5; 10 bases map to TRBD2. The CDR3 length is 15 residues. Losses at the gene ends were 0 bases for V and 7 bases for J; bases not matched to a gene: 8. Germline CDR1 and CDR2: GTSNPN and SVGIG (reference sequence).

Worth noting for this clonotype: A much more abundant neighbour one base away suggests this may be a read error. The chain combines TRBV18 with TRBJ2-5; maybe TRBD2 (5 bases). With 8 bases removed from V and 7 bases from J, the gap between germline ends came to 8 bases. The CDR3 covers 10 residues. The germline gives CDR1 KGHSH, CDR2 LQKENI. CDR3 residues: CASEAGTQYF. The DNA of the CDR3 is TGTGCCAGCGAGGCGGGGACCCAGTACTTC.

This clonotype was observed a few times. The genes are TRBV20-1 and TRBJ2-7, with 8 bases matching TRBD1. This CDR3 has 18 residues. Trimming removed 5 bases from V and 2 bases from J; junction bases left unmatched: 20. CDR1 and CDR2 (germline): DFQATT, SNEGSKA (reference sequence). CDR3: CSAGRLLTGQVNTYEQYF. The DNA for the CDR3 is TGCAGTGCTGGGAGATTACTCACGGGACAGGTAAATACCTACGAGCAGTACTTC.

The V and J genes are TRBV20-1 and TRBJ1-1; D is perhaps TRBD1 (6 bases). V was cut by 6 bases and J by 5 bases, with 19 bases left in between. This CDR3 is 14 amino acids long. Germline V gene lookup returns CDR1 DFQATT and CDR2 SNEGSKA (reference sequence). The CDR3, as DNA: TGCAGTGCCCGGAGGGGGTCCGGAAAAACTGAAGCTTTCTTT. Translating it yields CSARRGSGKTEAFF.

The V gene is TRBV29-1, the J gene TRBJ2-2; D possibly corresponds to TRBD2 (5 bases). Germline V gene data show CDR1 as SQVTM and CDR2 as ANQGSEA. There are 12 residues in the CDR3. V was cut by 5 bases and J by 6 bases, with 10 bases left in between. For the CDR3, the DNA is TGCAGCGTTCAAGGGAGCGCCGGGGAGCTGTTTTTT. This gives the protein CSVQGSAGELFF.

This clonotype came up a few times. This chain joins TRBV7-3 and TRBJ2-2; D might be TRBD2 (5 bases). Germline values: CDR1 SGHTA, CDR2 FQGTGA. Trimming removed 2 bases from V and 1 base from J, with 11 bases in between. The CDR3 is made up of 16 amino acids. CDR3 sequence reads: CASSLYEGMNTGELFF. CDR3 DNA: TGTGCCAGCAGCTTATATGAGGGAATGAACACCGGGGAGCTGTTTTTT.

The rearrangement joins TRBV20-1 to TRBJ2-1; 8 nucleotides align to TRBD2. CDR1 and CDR2 (germline): DFQATT, SNEGSKA (reference sequence). Trimming removed 4 bases from V and 4 bases from J; junction bases left unmatched: 6. The CDR3 is made up of 14 amino acids. As DNA, the CDR3 is TGCAGTGCTACCCCGGGACTAGATTACAATGAGCAGTTCTTC. Protein: CSATPGLDYNEQFF.

This clonotype was recorded at least ten times. The chain is built from TRBV28 and TRBJ2-7; 11 bases match TRBD2. The CDR3 covers 14 residues. J was trimmed by 3 bases and V by 6 bases; bases with no gene match: 4. Germline loops: CDR1 MDHEN, CDR2 SYDVKM. This CDR3 is CASSAGTSGYEQYF. CDR3 in DNA: TGTGCCAGCAGCGCCGGGACTAGCGGCTACGAGCAGTACTTC.

This clonotype was seen a few times. The chain uses TRBV11-2 and TRBJ2-4, with D perhaps matching TRBD2 (6 bases). Per the germline V gene, CDR1 is SGHAT and CDR2 is FQNNGV. The CDR3 runs to 17 residues. V lost 5 bases, J lost 1 base, and 18 bases lay in between. The CDR3 here is CASSPREGKYAKNIQYF. In DNA, the CDR3 is TGTGCCAGCAGCCCGCGGGAAGGGAAGTACGCCAAAAACATTCAGTACTTC.

This clonotype was counted between two and nine times. This rearrangement joins TRBV3-1 to TRBJ1-4; 7 nucleotides match TRBD1. J gave up 11 bases and V 0 bases, and 9 bases lay outside the gene matches. The CDR3 has 15 residues. In germline, CDR1 is LGHDT, CDR2 YNNKEL (reference sequence). The CDR3 bases are TGTGCCAGCAGCCAAGATTGGGACAGAAGGGGGAAACTGTTTTTT. Protein sequence: CASSQDWDRRGKLFF.

About this clonotype: A far larger clone is off by one base, so a read error is likely. The genes are TRBV7-9 and TRBJ2-2, with a weak D call TRBD2 (6 bases). CDR1 is SEHNR and CDR2 is FQNEAQ in the germline V gene (reference sequence). The CDR3 contains 14 residues. Here the CDR3 DNA reads TGTGCCAGCAGTGGCGTGGAATACGGCGGGGAGCCGTTTTTT. Protein sequence: CASSGVEYGGEPFF.